This passage covers 27 T cell receptor beta chains from one sample sequenced in a study of cytomegalovirus exposure and HLA in healthy donors. Both 60 Vbeta primers and 13 Jbeta primers went into the PCR. Some clones are missing from TCRdb's copy, which holds only in-frame ones; the method was immunoSEQ multiplex PCR. Of about 190,000 clones in the sample, just under 75% were seen once. Sequences were obtained from PBMCs. The receptors derive from a man aged 25 to 40 in good health and CMV-seropositive.

The rearrangement joins TRBV5-4 to TRBJ2-3; 13 nucleotides agree with TRBD2. The CDR3 has 14 residues. Germline V lookup: CDR1 SGHNT, CDR2 YYREEE (reference sequence). Germline trimming cut 4 bases from V and 6 bases from J; bases unmatched to any gene: 2. The CDR3 sequence: CASSGTSGADTQYF. As DNA, the CDR3 is TGTGCCAGCAGCGGGACTAGCGGGGCGGATACGCAGTATTTT.

The rearrangement joins TRBV29-1 to TRBJ2-2; D call uncertain. Germline values: CDR1 SQVTM, CDR2 ANQGSEA. Between the trimmed V and J ends, which lost 0 bases and 2 bases, there was a span of 13 bases. CDR3 length: 16 residues. CDR3 sequence: CSVEDLNRPNTGELFF. The CDR3 nucleotides are TGCAGCGTTGAAGATCTAAACAGACCTAACACCGGGGAGCTGTTTTTT.

The V call is TRBV5-1, the J call TRBJ1-6, with TRBD1 matching 9 bases. The trim removed 5 bases at V and 0 bases at J, leaving 6 bases unmatched. The CDR3 is 17 residues long. The V gene's germline CDR1 is SGHRS and CDR2 YFSETQ. CDR3 region: CASRNPGQGSYNSPLHF. In DNA form, the CDR3 reads TGCGCCAGCAGGAATCCGGGACAGGGCTCCTATAATTCACCCCTCCACTTT.

The J gene is TRBJ2-5, the V gene TRBV18; maybe TRBD2 (6 bases). The J call could be wrong; TRBJ2-7 is a better fit for the DNA end. The germline gives CDR1 KGHSH, CDR2 LQKENI. The CDR3 length is 15 residues. The CDR3 is CASSPPASAAYEQYF. CDR3 DNA sequence: TGTGCCAGCTCACCACCGGCTAGCGCGGCCTACGAGCAGTACTTC.

The rearrangement joins TRBV7-2 to TRBJ2-4; D unresolved. Per germline, CDR1 SGHTA and CDR2 FQGNSA. V shed 1 base and J shed 2 bases, with 9 bases lying between them. This CDR3 has 15 residues. The CDR3 loop reads CASSLGLETKNIQYF. The CDR3 coding sequence is TGTGCCAGCAGCTTAGGGCTTGAAACCAAAAACATTCAGTACTTC. Filled out from reference TRBV7-2 and TRBJ2-4, the complete variable domain reads GAGVSQSPSNKVTEKGKDVELRCDPISGHTALYWYRQSLGQGLEFLIYFQGNSAPDKSGLPSDRFSAERTGGSVSTLTIQRTQQEDSAVYLCASSLGLETKNIQYFGAGTRLSVL.

CDR3 region: CASSYARHSYNEQFF. DNA for the CDR3: TGTGCCAGCAGTTACGCGCGCCACTCCTACAATGAGCAGTTCTTC. The chain recombines TRBV27 with TRBJ2-1; D is uncertain. Germline CDR1 is MNHEY and CDR2 is SMNVEV (reference sequence). The germline V and J ends were trimmed by 4 bases and 0 bases, with 10 bases remaining between them. The CDR3 has 15 residues.

The CDR3 loop reads CASSSRTGLNTEAFF. CDR3 nucleotide sequence: TGTGCCAGCAGCTCGCGGACAGGTTTGAACACTGAAGCTTTCTTT. The gene calls are TRBV9 and TRBJ1-1; 7 bases agree with TRBD1. The CDR3 sequence is 15 residues long. Germline V lookup: CDR1 SGDLS, CDR2 YYNGEE. V trimming: 4 bases; J trimming: 0 bases; junction bases outside the gene matches: 6.

This sequence joins TRBV18 and TRBJ2-3, with 8 positions matching TRBD1. The J segment lost 2 bases and the V segment lost 4 bases, leaving 8 bases of the junction unmatched. Germline V gives CDR1 KGHSH, CDR2 LQKENI. The CDR3 contains 16 residues. CDR3 in DNA: TGTGCCAGCTCACTTCCGGGACAGGATATCACAGATACGCAGTATTTT. Protein sequence: CASSLPGQDITDTQYF.

This chain connects TRBV27 to TRBJ2-7; possible D gene TRBD1, 6 bases. The CDR3 consists of 14 residues. Germline CDR1 is MNHEY and CDR2 is SMNVEV (reference sequence). Trimming left V 8 bases short and J 0 bases short, with 14 bases between. The CDR3 region is CASAPWDNSYEQYF. CDR3 DNA: TGTGCCAGCGCCCCTTGGGACAACTCCTACGAGCAGTACTTC.

The chain combines TRBV7-7 with TRBJ2-5, with 9 positions matching TRBD2. The germline CDR1 and CDR2 sequences are SSHAT and FNYEAQ (reference sequence). The CDR3 has 16 residues. CDR3 region: CASSLGAGGIQETQYF. The CDR3 bases are TGTGCTAGCTCCTTGGGAGCGGGGGGCATTCAAGAGACCCAGTACTTC.

The V gene is TRBV7-2, the J gene TRBJ2-7; TRBD2 matches at 9 bases. The CDR3 is made up of 15 amino acids. The ends lost 5 bases at V and 0 bases at J; junction bases unmatched: 5. CDR1 and CDR2 from the germline V gene are SGHTA and FQGNSA. CDR3: CASSMTSGYSYEQYF. The CDR3, as DNA: TGTGCCAGCAGCATGACTAGCGGATACTCCTACGAGCAGTACTTC.

A few counts support this clone. This sequence joins TRBV14 and TRBJ2-5; 9 bases align to TRBD2. CDR1 and CDR2 (germline): SGHDN, FVKESK. This CDR3 is 15 amino acids long. V lost 2 bases, J lost 1 base, and 2 bases stayed unmatched. Here the CDR3 DNA reads TGTGCCAGCAGCCAACTAGCGGGACGCCAAGAGACCCAGTACTTC. It is translated as CASSQLAGRQETQYF. Full variable domain (outside the CDR3, taken from reference TRBV14 and TRBJ2-5): EAGVTQFPSHSVIEKGQTVTLRCDPISGHDNLYWYRRVMGKEIKFLLHFVKESKQDESGMPNNRFLAERTGGTYSTLKVQPAELEDSGVYFCASSQLAGRQETQYFGPGTRLLVL.

The chain recombines TRBV29-1 with TRBJ2-1; no clear D. Germline V lookup: CDR1 SQVTM, CDR2 ANQGSEA. The CDR3 is 15 residues long. The V gene lost 7 bases and the J gene lost 2 bases, with 18 bases spanning the gap. The CDR3 loop is CSARYGSSTYNEQFF. The CDR3 bases are TGCAGCGCACGTTACGGGTCGTCGACCTACAATGAGCAGTTCTTC.

The chain links TRBV28 to TRBJ2-7; possible D gene TRBD1, 7 bases. Trimming shortened V by 6 bases and J by 7 bases, and 13 bases separated the two germline ends. Germline CDR1 reads MDHEN; CDR2 reads SYDVKM. There are 12 residues in the CDR3. The DNA of the CDR3 is TGTGCCAGCAGGGCTCAGGGGGGTGAGCAGTACTTC. Its translation is CASRAQGGEQYF.

V gene TRBV4-2 combines with J gene TRBJ2-7; the match to TRBD2 covers 12 bases. V lost 5 bases to trimming and J lost 2 bases; unmatched junction nucleotides: 16. Germline-derived CDR1 and CDR2 are LGHNA and YNFKEQ. This CDR3 region has 19 residues. The CDR3 nucleotides read TGTGCCAGCAGCACCACAGGGTTGACTAGCGGGAGTTTCGCCTACGAGCAGTACTTC. Protein product: CASSTTGLTSGSFAYEQYF.

This sequence joins TRBV10-2 and TRBJ2-5; TRBD2 might be the D (5 bases). Germline assignment: CDR1 WSHSY and CDR2 SAAADI. Trimming cost V 8 bases and J 4 bases, with 17 bases left between them. This CDR3 region has 14 residues. The CDR3 DNA follows: TGCGCCAGCGTTGTAAGAGGGAGTGGAGAGACCCAGTACTTC. Its translation is CASVVRGSGETQYF.

This clone was seen a handful of times. The genes are TRBV4-3 and TRBJ1-1; TRBD1 aligns across 7 bases. The germline CDR1 and CDR2 sequences are LGHNA and YSLEER. V gave up 0 bases and J gave up 6 bases; unmatched junction bases: 10. The length of the CDR3 is 16 residues. Written as DNA, the CDR3 is TGCGCCAGCAGCCAAGATTGGGAGACAGGGTGGTCTGAAGCTTTCTTT. This sequence encodes CASSQDWETGWSEAFF.

The sample holds one count of this clone. The rearrangement links TRBV6-6 to TRBJ2-6, with a weak D call TRBD2 (6 bases). The CDR3 totals 15 residues. Per the germline V gene, CDR1 is MNHNY and CDR2 is SVGAGI (reference sequence). Trimming shortened V by 7 bases and J by 0 bases, and 10 bases separated the two germline ends. CDR3 sequence (DNA): TGTGCCAGCACGCGCGGGACCTCTGGGGCCAACGTCCTGACTTTC. Encoded protein: CASTRGTSGANVLTF.

This chain uses TRBV7-8 with TRBJ2-7, with 8 positions matching TRBD2. Germline lookup yields CDR1 SGHVS and CDR2 FQNEAQ. V lost 5 bases and J lost 5; bases outside the gene matches: 8. The CDR3 is 14 amino acids. Here the CDR3 DNA reads TGTGCCAGCAGCGCCTCTAGCGGGTCCCACGAGCAGTACTTC. This translates into CASSASSGSHEQYF.

V and J are TRBV6-4 and TRBJ1-1; TRBD1 matches at 7 bases. The trim removed 6 bases at V and 4 bases at J, leaving 8 bases unmatched. The CDR3 is made up of 14 amino acids. Germline lookup yields CDR1 MRHNA and CDR2 SNTAGT. The CDR3 nucleotides are TGTGCCAGCAGCCAGGGGGAATGGGGCACTGAAGCTTTCTTT. Amino acids: CASSQGEWGTEAFF.

The chain carries TRBV2 and TRBJ2-1; maybe TRBD1 (6 bases). CDR3 length: 15 residues. In germline, CDR1 is SNHLY, CDR2 FYNNEI. V was clipped by 1 base and J by 5 bases, with 12 bases between them. The chain's CDR3 is CASSEGAGVDNEQFF. The CDR3 DNA reads as TGTGCCAGCAGTGAAGGGGCAGGGGTGGACAATGAGCAGTTCTTC.

The chain recombines TRBV2 with TRBJ2-5; weak D call: TRBD1 (5 bases). CDR3 length: 13 amino acids. Germline values: CDR1 SNHLY, CDR2 FYNNEI. Trimming cost V 5 bases and J 4 bases, with 11 bases left between them. The CDR3 DNA sequence: TGTGCCAGCAGTAGGGGCCTCGGAGAGACCCAGTACTTC. It translates to CASSRGLGETQYF.

CDR3 region: CASSGGGRAYEQYF. In DNA form, the CDR3 reads TGTGCCAGCAGCGGTGGAGGGAGAGCCTACGAGCAGTACTTC. V is TRBV28 and J is TRBJ2-7, with D perhaps matching TRBD2 (6 bases). Looked up from germline, CDR1 is MDHEN and CDR2 is SYDVKM. The length of the CDR3 is 14 residues. V shed 6 bases and J shed 2 bases, with 14 bases lying between them.

The gene calls are TRBV2 and TRBJ2-3; 9 bases map to TRBD2. CDR3 size: 14 residues. CDR1 is SNHLY and CDR2 is FYNNEI in the germline V gene. The V and J ends lost 9 bases and 2 bases, in that order; junction bases with no gene match: 6. CDR3 loop: CASQLAGSTDTQYF. The CDR3 DNA reads as TGTGCCAGTCAACTAGCGGGCTCCACAGATACGCAGTATTTT.

The chain couples TRBV6-1 to TRBJ2-5; D might be TRBD2 (6 bases). V lost 9 bases, J lost 0 bases, and 14 bases lay in between. The germline gives CDR1 MNHNS, CDR2 SASEGT. The CDR3 totals 14 residues. The CDR3 here is CASGRDFNQETQYF. The CDR3 nucleotides read TGTGCCAGTGGGCGGGACTTCAACCAAGAGACCCAGTACTTC.

There are a few counts of this clone. V and J are TRBV29-1 and TRBJ2-7, with 8 bases aligning to TRBD1. The J segment lost 2 bases and the V segment lost 3 bases, leaving 9 bases of the junction unmatched. The germline CDR1 and CDR2 sequences are SQVTM and ANQGSEA. This CDR3 comprises 15 residues. CDR3 DNA: TGCAGCGTTGAGGACCGGGACAGGCCAGCCTACGAGCAGTACTTC. It is translated as CSVEDRDRPAYEQYF.

This rearrangement joins TRBV19 to TRBJ2-5; D is perhaps TRBD1 (6 bases). The DNA matches TRBJ2-7 better at its end, which makes the J call doubtful. There are 13 residues in the CDR3. Germline CDR1 reads LNHDA; CDR2 reads SQIVND (reference sequence). Here the CDR3 reads CASSIVLGGEQYF. CDR3 DNA sequence: TGTGCCAGTAGTATAGTGTTAGGGGGCGAGCAGTACTTC.